This TCR beta chain is from a study of T cell responses to AZD1222 COVID-19 vaccine. About the research overall: Some second doses came at about 4 weeks and others at about 12 weeks; these were pooled. Study outcomes and limitations: Only a handful of AZD1222 recipients were seropositive at baseline.

The CDR3 covers 11 residues. The V end was cut by 3 bases, the J end by 8 bases, with 7 bases between. Germline V gene lookup returns CDR1 KGHSH and CDR2 LQKENI. This clone was picked up one time. Antigen unknown. Only in-frame clones appear in the TCRdb table, and some are missing; sequencing was by immunoSEQ multiplex PCR. The sample has 80,000 or so clones, more than 90% seen once. Sequencing was performed on peripheral blood, taken on day 0 of AZD1222 vaccination. The source of this sequence is an adult in good health. The chain joins TRBV18 to TRBJ1-2; D gene uncertain. Here the CDR3 reads CASSPVEGYTF. CDR3 nucleotide sequence: TGTGCCAGCTCACCTGTCGAGGGCTACACCTTC.